The 11 T cell receptor beta chains below come from one sample, sequenced in a study of response to subunit inactivated influenza vaccine. TCRdb called the RT-PCR reads again in MiXCR, with one record for every CDR3 protein. The sample consists of fewer than 250,000 distinct CDR3 sequences, roughly an eighth of them appearing once. Sequenced here: CD8+ T cells sorted from PBMCs, sampled approximately 5 days after vaccination. The receptors were sampled from a man aged 50 or older who received an inactivated influenza vaccine.

The chain links TRBV6-1 to TRBJ2-3; weak D call: TRBD2 (6 bases). The germline V gene encodes CDR1 MNHNS and CDR2 SASEGT. CDR3 length equals 13 residues. The V end lost 8 bases, the J end lost 6 bases, and 15 bases lay between the germline ends. CDR3 DNA sequence: TGTGCCAGCGGCCTCTCGGGGGACGATACGCAGTATTTT. Its protein is CASGLSGDDTQYF.

This clonotype was seen more than once but under ten times. The chain uses TRBV11-2 and TRBJ2-5, with 13 bases fitting TRBD2. The CDR3 is 15 residues long. Germline V gene data show CDR1 as SGHAT and CDR2 as FQNNGV. V shed 4 bases and J 5 bases; nucleotides not matched to a gene: 4. CDR3 residues: CASSWTSGGRETQYF. The CDR3 DNA reads as TGTGCCAGCAGCTGGACTAGCGGGGGAAGGGAGACCCAGTACTTC.

In its sample, this clonotype was seen a few times. This chain connects TRBV7-2 to TRBJ2-5; D is perhaps TRBD2 (5 bases). V lost 3 bases to trimming and J lost 6 bases, with 11 bases between them. In germline, CDR1 is SGHTA, CDR2 FQGNSA. The CDR3 spans 13 residues. The CDR3, as DNA: TGTGCCAGCAGCTTGGGAGTGCTTCAGACCCAGTACTTC. It codes for CASSLGVLQTQYF.

There are a few counts of this clonotype. The chain joins TRBV20-1 to TRBJ1-5, with no clear D. Germline CDR1 reads DFQATT; CDR2 reads SNEGSKA (reference sequence). The CDR3 spans 12 residues. V lost 3 bases, J lost 1 base, and 4 bases lay in between. The CDR3 protein is CSASGSNQPQHF. The CDR3 region has the DNA TGCAGTGCTAGTGGGAGCAATCAGCCCCAGCATTTT.

The rearrangement uses TRBV4-2 and TRBJ2-3; D perhaps matches TRBD2 (6 bases). The CDR3 runs 16 residues. CDR1 and CDR2 (germline): LGHNA, YNFKEQ. V lost 0 bases and J lost 2, with 12 bases in between. The CDR3 reads CASSQETGLNTDTQYF. CDR3 sequence (DNA): TGTGCCAGCAGCCAAGAAACGGGACTGAACACAGATACGCAGTATTTT.

At least ten counts were recorded for this clonotype. The CDR3 here is CASSQMGLGEQYF. In nucleotides, the CDR3 is TGCGCCAGCAGCCAAATGGGTTTAGGCGAGCAGTACTTC. The V gene is TRBV4-3, the J gene TRBJ2-7, with D hard to call. CDR1 is LGHNA and CDR2 is YSLEER in the germline V gene. CDR3 length equals 13 residues. Trimming cost V 2 bases and J 6 bases, with 11 bases left between them.

This clonotype was seen ten or more times. The chain couples TRBV7-9 to TRBJ2-3, with TRBD1 matching 10 bases. The V gene end was trimmed by 2 bases and the J gene end by 7 bases; junction bases not matched to a gene: 9. CDR1 and CDR2 (germline): SEHNR, FQNEAQ (reference sequence). The CDR3 sequence is 16 residues long. The CDR3 loop is CASSLMPGQGPYTQYF. In DNA form, the CDR3 reads TGTGCCAGCAGCTTAATGCCGGGACAGGGGCCATATACGCAGTATTTT.

The chain is built from TRBV6-2 or TRBV6-3 and TRBJ2-3, with 8 positions matching TRBD2. The V and J ends lost 4 bases and 4 bases, in that order; junction bases with no gene match: 4. CDR3 length: 14 residues. CDR1 and CDR2 from the germline V gene are MNHEY and SVGEGT. The CDR3 region is CASSSGLASDTQYF. CDR3 DNA: TGTGCCAGCAGTTCTGGACTAGCTTCAGATACGCAGTATTTT.

V and J are TRBV7-3 and TRBJ1-2, with a possible D match to TRBD1 (6 bases). The CDR3 runs to 15 residues. The V gene lost 0 bases and the J gene lost 6 bases, with 14 bases spanning the gap. The germline V gene encodes CDR1 SGHTA and CDR2 FQGTGA. CDR3 nucleotide sequence: TGTGCCAGCAGCTTAACGGGCGGACAGTTGGATGGCTACACCTTC. This sequence encodes CASSLTGGQLDGYTF.

This clonotype was detected a few times. The J gene is TRBJ1-2, the V gene TRBV11-2, with D uncertain. In germline, CDR1 is SGHAT, CDR2 FQNNGV. The CDR3 is 14 amino acids. V lost 1 base and J 8 bases, leaving 14 bases between the germline ends. In DNA, the CDR3 is TGTGCCAGCAGCTTAGGACTGACGACGGAGGGCTACACCTTC. It encodes CASSLGLTTEGYTF.

This clonotype has only a few counts. The chain uses TRBV28 and TRBJ2-7; 7 bases align to TRBD2. The germline V gene encodes CDR1 MDHEN and CDR2 SYDVKM. This CDR3 is 16 amino acids long. The V and J ends lost 0 bases and 0 bases, in that order; junction bases with no gene match: 5. The CDR3 reads CASSLWTGGGSYEQYF. CDR3 DNA: TGTGCCAGCAGTTTATGGACGGGAGGAGGCTCCTACGAGCAGTACTTC. The whole variable domain, filled in from reference TRBV28 and TRBJ2-7, reads DVKVTQSSRYLVKRTGEKVFLECVQDMDHENMFWYRQDPGLGLRLIYFSYDVKMKEKGDIPEGYSVSREKKERFSLILESASTNQTSMYLCASSLWTGGGSYEQYFGPGTRLTVT.